This T cell receptor (beta chain) is from a study of T-cell reconstitution after alpha-beta-depleted transplantation in children. Study conclusions and caveats: Recipient T cells and thymic progenitors that survived were the source of the high TCRbeta diversity seen at day 60 in some patients.

In regard to this clonotype: Its target is not known.

The germline gives CDR1 SGHRS, CDR2 YFSETQ. The length of the CDR3 is 13 residues. Trimming pared 0 bases from V and 5 bases from J, leaving 8 bases between. Library preparation (for TCRbeta) was performed with unique molecular identifiers. Each CDR3 protein gets one entry after TCRdb re-called the PCR reads with MiXCR. The top ten hold roughly 5% of the sample, which has hundreds of thousands of distinct CDR3 sequences, 24% seen once. Material: PBMCs, mostly from graft donor cells, obtained 360 days after TCRalphabeta/CD19-depleted stem cell transplant. V gene TRBV5-1 combines with J gene TRBJ1-1, with no clear D. This TCR was recovered from a female patient aged 2-15 years who had a stem cell transplant for congenital amegakaryocytic thrombocytopenia, so the T cells may come from the graft donor. The CDR3 coding sequence is TGCGCCAGCAGCTTGGTTAGCCGGACTGAAGCTTTCTTT. This codes for CASSLVSRTEAFF. Full variable domain (outside the CDR3, taken from reference TRBV5-1 and TRBJ1-1): KAGVTQTPRYLIKTRGQQVTLSCSPISGHRSVSWYQQTPGQGLQFLFEYFSETQRNKGNFPGRFSGRQFSNSRSEMNVSTLELGDSALYLCASSLVSRTEAFFGQGTRLTVV.